Shown below are 14 T cell receptor beta chains from a single sample sequenced in a study of cytomegalovirus exposure and HLA in healthy donors. The PCR ran on 60 Vbeta and 13 Jbeta primers. Profiled with immunoSEQ multiplex PCR; TCRdb holds only in-frame clones, not every one. The table records roughly 110,000 clones, 75% of them present only once. The sample consisted of PBMCs. These receptors all stem from a man between 40 and 49 years old in good health and CMV-seronegative.

V is TRBV4-2 and J is TRBJ2-5; D is unclear. Germline loops: CDR1 LGHNA, CDR2 YNFKEQ. V gave up 1 base and J gave up 0 bases, with 6 bases separating them. The CDR3 runs to 14 residues. CDR3 sequence reads: CASSQGSHQETQYF. CDR3 in DNA: TGTGCCAGCAGCCAAGGAAGCCACCAAGAGACCCAGTACTTC.

The chain carries TRBV2 and TRBJ1-2, with D possibly being TRBD1 (5 bases). Trimming removed 5 bases from V and 2 bases from J, with 15 bases in between. The germline V gene has CDR1 SNHLY and CDR2 FYNNEI. This CDR3 contains 15 residues. The CDR3, as DNA: TGTGCCAGCAGTCCCCGCGGACATCCGAACTATGGCTACACCTTC. This gives the protein CASSPRGHPNYGYTF.

Of note for this clone: The conserved final phenylalanine or tryptophan is absent from the CDR3, which likely points to a read error. V gene TRBV6-1 combines with J gene TRBJ2-7; 9 nucleotides match TRBD1. The CDR3 spans 17 residues. J gave up 4 bases and V 1 base, and 11 bases lay outside the gene matches. CDR1 and CDR2 from the germline V gene are MNHNS and SASEGT. The CDR3 here is CASSEGVGTGYRYEQYL. The CDR3 coding sequence is TGTGCCAGCAGTGAAGGGGTCGGGACAGGGTACCGTTACGAGCAGTACCTC.

The CDR3 coding sequence is TGTGCCAGCAGCGAGCGGGTCGAGCAGTACTTC. This translates into CASSERVEQYF. V gene TRBV9 combines with J gene TRBJ2-7, with a tentative D call TRBD2 (6 bases). This CDR3 is 11 amino acids long. Looked up from germline, CDR1 is SGDLS and CDR2 is YYNGEE. V was clipped by 3 bases and J by 6 bases, with 7 bases between them.

The chain joins TRBV25-1 to TRBJ1-2; 8 bases are a match to TRBD1. V shed 3 bases, J shed 7 bases, and the junction held 10 bases outside the gene matches. Germline lookup yields CDR1 MGHDK and CDR2 SYGVNS. This CDR3 comprises 15 residues. DNA for the CDR3: TGTGCCAGCAGTGATTACGGACAGGGAAGCGGTGGCTACACCTTC. It is translated as CASSDYGQGSGGYTF.

This clone was recorded only once. The genes are TRBV5-1 and TRBJ1-1; no reliable D call. Trimming shortened V by 0 bases and J by 1 base, and 16 bases separated the two germline ends. This CDR3 is 17 amino acids long. CDR1 is SGHRS and CDR2 is YFSETQ in the germline V gene. This CDR3 reads CASSLELGGLANTEAFF. The DNA for the CDR3 is TGCGCCAGCAGCTTGGAGTTGGGAGGACTTGCGAACACTGAAGCTTTCTTT. Together with reference TRBV5-1 and TRBJ1-1, the CDR3 gives the full variable domain: KAGVTQTPRYLIKTRGQQVTLSCSPISGHRSVSWYQQTPGQGLQFLFEYFSETQRNKGNFPGRFSGRQFSNSRSEMNVSTLELGDSALYLCASSLELGGLANTEAFFGQGTRLTVV.

Only a few counts were recorded for this clone. The J gene is TRBJ2-2, the V gene TRBV7-2, with D perhaps TRBD2 (6 bases). V was cut by 5 bases and J by 1 base, with 11 bases left in between. The V gene's germline CDR1 is SGHTA and CDR2 FQGNSA. The CDR3 loop spans 15 amino acids. The CDR3 DNA follows: TGTGCCAGCAGCCCGGGACTGGGGAACACCGGGGAGCTGTTTTTT. This gives the protein CASSPGLGNTGELFF.

A note on this clone: The same CDR3 also results from other DNA sequences found in this sample. The V call is TRBV19, the J call TRBJ1-5, with a possible D match to TRBD1 (5 bases). CDR3 length: 14 residues. Deletions cut 6 bases from V and 7 bases from J, with 16 bases between. The germline CDR1 and CDR2 sequences are LNHDA and SQIVND (reference sequence). This CDR3 is CASSSQGNRQPQHF. The CDR3 DNA reads TGTGCCAGTAGCTCCCAGGGTAACAGGCAGCCCCAGCATTTT. The full variable domain, its missing parts supplied by reference TRBV19 and TRBJ1-5, is DGGITQSPKYLFRKEGQNVTLSCEQNLNHDAMYWYRQDPGQGLRLIYYSQIVNDFQKGDIAEGYSVSREKKESFPLTVTSAQKNPTAFYLCASSSQGNRQPQHFGDGTRLSIL.

V gene TRBV29-1 combines with J gene TRBJ1-4; 9 nucleotides agree with TRBD1. Germline V gene sequence: CDR1 SQVTM, CDR2 ANQGSEA. The trim removed 7 bases at V and 7 bases at J, leaving 10 bases unmatched. The CDR3 is 14 residues long. The CDR3 loop reads CSALVQGAPEKLFF. The CDR3 DNA follows: TGCAGCGCGCTTGTACAGGGGGCACCTGAAAAACTGTTTTTT.

The chain recombines TRBV6-1 with TRBJ1-5, with 10 bases identical to TRBD1. Germline V gene sequence: CDR1 MNHNS, CDR2 SASEGT. CDR3 length equals 18 residues. V was clipped by 4 bases and J by 2 bases; unmatched bases: 11. This chain's CDR3 is CASSGPRTGGVGNQPQHF. CDR3 nucleotides: TGTGCCAGCAGTGGGCCCCGGACAGGGGGGGTAGGCAATCAGCCCCAGCATTTT.

This clone was seen more than once but under ten times. The chain uses TRBV19 and TRBJ2-3; TRBD1 is a possible D gene (5 bases). The CDR3 contains 14 residues. Germline V gene lookup returns CDR1 LNHDA and CDR2 SQIVND (reference sequence). V lost 3 bases and J 3 bases, leaving 10 bases between the germline ends. The CDR3 loop is CASSMLGATDTQYF. CDR3 sequence (DNA): TGTGCCAGTAGTATGCTAGGGGCGACAGATACGCAGTATTTT.

The chain uses TRBV5-1 and TRBJ1-3; D gene unclear. The CDR3 is 15 amino acids. V dropped 0 bases and J dropped 0 bases, with 7 bases sitting between them. Germline lookup yields CDR1 SGHRS and CDR2 YFSETQ. The chain's CDR3 is CASSLDRNSGNTIYF. The CDR3 nucleotides read TGCGCCAGCAGCTTGGACAGAAACTCTGGAAACACCATATATTTT.

The chain couples TRBV11-2 to TRBJ2-1; possible D gene TRBD2, 6 bases. Germline-derived CDR1 and CDR2 are SGHAT and FQNNGV. This CDR3 has 13 amino acids. V lost 4 bases and J 5 bases, leaving 9 bases between the germline ends. CDR3 coding DNA: TGTGCCAGCAGCTCGGGACTTCACAATGAGCAGTTCTTC. Its translation is CASSSGLHNEQFF.

The chain is built from TRBV6-6 and TRBJ1-2, with TRBD1 matching over 7 bases. With 5 bases clipped from V and 6 bases from J, the junction kept 6 bases outside the gene matches. The CDR3 is made up of 13 amino acids. Germline V CDR1 and CDR2: MNHNY, SVGAGI (reference sequence). The CDR3 region is CASSPRQGDGYTF. In DNA, the CDR3 is TGTGCCAGCAGTCCCCGACAGGGCGATGGCTACACCTTC.